The 22 T cell receptor beta chains below were found in one sample sequenced in a study of blood T cell repertoires in COVID-19. Here immunoSEQ multiplex PCR was the method, and the copy in TCRdb shows in-frame clones only, minus some. Here the sample spans about 190,000 clones, 78% being singletons. Sequencing used peripheral blood. These receptors came from a woman older than 75 with active or convalescent COVID-19.

This clone has more than one count but fewer than ten. The chain uses TRBV7-9 and TRBJ1-2; 9 nucleotides line up with TRBD1. The CDR3 spans 15 residues. CDR1 and CDR2 (germline): SEHNR, FQNEAQ (reference sequence). V trimming: 3 bases; J trimming: 7 bases; junction bases outside the gene matches: 9. The CDR3 loop is CASSLGLQGASGYTF. In DNA form, the CDR3 reads TGTGCCAGCAGCTTGGGGCTACAGGGGGCAAGTGGCTACACCTTC.

The J gene is TRBJ1-1, the V gene TRBV6-1, with D hard to call. This CDR3 spans 14 amino acids. From germline, CDR1 is MNHNS and CDR2 SASEGT. V was pared by 0 bases and J by 1 base, with 6 bases between. This chain's CDR3 is CASSEAIENTEAFF. The CDR3 bases are TGTGCCAGCAGTGAAGCAATAGAGAACACTGAAGCTTTCTTT.

The gene calls are TRBV7-9 and TRBJ1-2, with 7 bases matching TRBD1. Per the germline V gene, CDR1 is SEHNR and CDR2 is FQNEAQ (reference sequence). This CDR3 is 14 amino acids long. Trimming cost V 3 bases and J 10 bases; bases outside gene matches: 11. The CDR3 coding sequence is TGTGCCAGCAGCTTGAAGACAGGGAGTGAAGACTACACCTTC. Translated: CASSLKTGSEDYTF. The full variable domain, rest sourced from reference TRBV7-9 and TRBJ1-2, is DTGVSQNPRHKITKRGQNVTFRCDPISEHNRLYWYRQTLGQGPEFLTYFQNEAQLEKSRLLSDRFSAERPKGSFSTLEIQRTEQGDSAMYLCASSLKTGSEDYTFGSGTRLTVV.

The V gene is TRBV3-1 (or the pseudogene TRBV3-2), the J gene TRBJ1-6; 10 bases map to TRBD1. J lost 9 bases, V lost 3 bases, and 5 bases had no gene match. The CDR3 runs 15 residues. Germline CDR1 and CDR2: LGHDT and YNNKEL (reference sequence). This CDR3 is CASSHETGGSSPLHF. DNA for the CDR3: TGTGCCAGCAGCCACGAGACAGGGGGCAGTTCACCCCTCCACTTT.

The chain combines TRBV5-1 with TRBJ2-6; a possible D gene is TRBD1 (5 bases). Trimming took 2 bases from V and 1 from J, leaving 7 bases between them. The CDR3 runs to 15 residues. Germline values: CDR1 SGHRS, CDR2 YFSETQ. CDR3 protein: CASSFQGSGANVLTF. The CDR3 region has the DNA TGCGCCAGCAGCTTCCAGGGTTCTGGGGCCAACGTCCTGACTTTC.

This chain connects TRBV4-1 to TRBJ2-3; the D is unclear. CDR1 is MGHRA and CDR2 is YSYEKL in the germline V gene. This CDR3 region has 16 residues. V was cut by 0 bases and J by 1 base, with 11 bases left in between. The CDR3 region has the DNA TGCGCCAGCAGCCAAGACCAGCGATTCGGCACAGATACGCAGTATTTT. This codes for CASSQDQRFGTDTQYF.

The chain employs TRBV7-9 and TRBJ2-3, with D uncertain. The CDR3 length is 17 residues. Germline CDR1 SEHNR, CDR2 FQNEAQ (reference sequence). The germline V and J ends were trimmed by 0 bases and 0 bases, with 13 bases remaining between them. This CDR3 reads CASSLAGIRASTDTQYF. The CDR3 DNA is TGTGCCAGCAGCTTAGCGGGCATAAGAGCTAGCACAGATACGCAGTATTTT.

This chain connects TRBV3-1 (or the pseudogene TRBV3-2) to TRBJ1-6; D perhaps matches TRBD1 (6 bases). CDR3 length equals 16 residues. The germline V and J ends were trimmed by 4 bases and 8 bases, with 18 bases remaining between them. CDR1 and CDR2 (germline): LGHDT, YNNKEL (reference sequence). The CDR3 DNA follows: TGTGCCAGCAGCCCCACCCTCGGGGGGGCATATTCACCCCTCCACTTT. Its translation is CASSPTLGGAYSPLHF.

This clone was recorded a few times. This CDR3 reads CASSLDSGAYEQYF. The DNA for the CDR3 is TGTGCCAGCAGCTTGGATTCGGGTGCCTACGAGCAGTACTTC. The V gene is TRBV5-4, the J gene TRBJ2-7; D unresolved. The CDR3 length is 14 residues. V lost 0 bases, J lost 2 bases, and 9 bases lay in between. In germline, CDR1 is SGHNT, CDR2 YYREEE (reference sequence).

The gene calls are TRBV24-1 and TRBJ1-1; D remains ambiguous. Deletions cut 10 bases from V and 4 bases from J, with 15 bases between. This CDR3 is built from 13 residues. Germline V CDR1 and CDR2: KGHDR, SFDVKD. The CDR3 is CATRSPAGTEAFF. The CDR3 region has the DNA TGTGCCACGCGCTCTCCGGCGGGCACTGAAGCTTTCTTT.

A few counts support this clone. Written as DNA, the CDR3 is TGTGCCAGCAGTTACCCTAGGGCCAGGGTCAAGTATCAGCCCCAGCATTTT. As protein: CASSYPRARVKYQPQHF. V is TRBV6-2 or TRBV6-3 and J is TRBJ1-5; weak D call: TRBD1 (5 bases). The CDR3 sequence is 17 residues long. V lost 2 bases, J lost 5 bases, and 19 bases lay in between. Germline V CDR1 and CDR2: MNHEY, SVGEGT.

The rearrangement links TRBV6-2 or TRBV6-3 to TRBJ1-5, with a weak D call TRBD1 (5 bases). From germline, CDR1 is MNHEY and CDR2 SVGEGT. Trimming pared 2 bases from V and 9 bases from J, leaving 11 bases between. The CDR3 totals 13 residues. CDR3 coding DNA: TGTGCCAGCAGTTACAGTGGGGCTGCGCCCCAGCATTTT. Its translation: CASSYSGAAPQHF.

V is TRBV4-2 and J is TRBJ2-1; 10 positions match TRBD2. V lost 4 bases, J lost 8 bases, and 17 bases stayed unmatched. There are 18 residues in the CDR3. Germline CDR1 is LGHNA and CDR2 is YNFKEQ. The CDR3 coding sequence is TGTGCCAGCAGCCTTGGAGGAGCGGGGGGGCGGGTAGAACATGAGCAGTTCTTC. It yields the protein CASSLGGAGGRVEHEQFF.

This clone was seen just once. The J gene is TRBJ2-5, the V gene TRBV9; 9 bases map to TRBD2. The J segment lost 4 bases and the V segment lost 0 bases, leaving 4 bases of the junction unmatched. CDR1 SGDLS and CDR2 YYNGEE come from the germline V gene. The CDR3 has 15 amino acids. The CDR3: CASSVGLAGLETQYF. CDR3 DNA sequence: TGTGCCAGCAGCGTAGGTCTAGCGGGGTTAGAGACCCAGTACTTC.

This chain uses TRBV12-3 or TRBV12-4 with TRBJ1-6, with D possibly matching TRBD1 (6 bases). Trimming shortened V by 2 bases and J by 11 bases, and 10 bases separated the two germline ends. This CDR3 is built from 13 residues. DNA of the CDR3: TGTGCCAGCAGTTTAAACAGGGTCCCACCCCTCCACTTT. This translates into CASSLNRVPPLHF.

The J gene is TRBJ1-2, the V gene TRBV28; 7 bases fit TRBD1. The CDR3 covers 14 residues. Trimming took 6 bases from V and 4 from J; bases not matched to a gene: 8. The germline V gene encodes CDR1 MDHEN and CDR2 SYDVKM. The CDR3 DNA follows: TGTGCCAGCAGGAAACCGGGACAGCCCTATGGCTACACCTTC. It yields the protein CASRKPGQPYGYTF.

The CDR3 nucleotides are TGTGCCAGCAGCCCGTCATTCAGGGGGCTAGGTAGCACAGATACGCAGTATTTT. Residues: CASSPSFRGLGSTDTQYF. This chain connects TRBV7-9 to TRBJ2-3, with TRBD1 identical over 8 bases. Germline assignment: CDR1 SEHNR and CDR2 FQNEAQ (reference sequence). V lost 5 bases and J lost 0; bases outside the gene matches: 13. The length of the CDR3 is 18 residues.

This sequence joins TRBV12-3 or TRBV12-4 and TRBJ2-1; no clear D gene. The CDR3 extends over 11 amino acids. The V and J ends lost 4 bases and 8 bases respectively, with 6 bases between them. CDR3 loop: CASSYIDEQFF. In DNA, the CDR3 is TGTGCCAGCAGTTATATCGATGAGCAGTTCTTC.

This clone was seen just once. The J gene is TRBJ2-1, the V gene TRBV5-1, with 11 bases lining up with TRBD1. Germline V gives CDR1 SGHRS, CDR2 YFSETQ. V lost 4 bases, J lost 4 bases, and 4 bases stayed unmatched. The CDR3 sequence is 15 residues long. In DNA, the CDR3 is TGCGCCAGCAGCGGACAGGGGGCTGGGTACAATGAGCAGTTCTTC. Protein product: CASSGQGAGYNEQFF.

The chain is built from TRBV5-1 and TRBJ2-7; 10 positions match TRBD2. Losses at the gene ends were 2 bases for V and 6 bases for J; bases not matched to a gene: 8. The CDR3 sequence is 15 residues long. Germline-derived CDR1 and CDR2 are SGHRS and YFSETQ. The CDR3 spells CASSFLSGGSFEQYF. CDR3 nucleotides: TGCGCCAGCAGCTTCCTTAGCGGGGGGAGTTTCGAGCAGTACTTC. The whole variable domain, filled in from reference TRBV5-1 and TRBJ2-7, reads KAGVTQTPRYLIKTRGQQVTLSCSPISGHRSVSWYQQTPGQGLQFLFEYFSETQRNKGNFPGRFSGRQFSNSRSEMNVSTLELGDSALYLCASSFLSGGSFEQYFGPGTRLTVT.

The CDR3 sequence is CASSATGQINQPQHF. The CDR3 nucleotides are TGTGCCAGTAGTGCTACGGGACAGATCAATCAGCCCCAGCATTTT. V gene TRBV19 combines with J gene TRBJ1-5; TRBD1 agrees at 7 bases. Per germline, CDR1 LNHDA and CDR2 SQIVND (reference sequence). The V gene end was trimmed by 5 bases and the J gene end by 3 bases; junction bases not matched to a gene: 7. The CDR3 sequence is 15 residues long.

This clone has a single count. The chain combines TRBV5-5 with TRBJ1-1, with TRBD1 matching over 9 bases. CDR1 is SGHKS and CDR2 is YYEKEE in the germline V gene (reference sequence). V shed 0 bases and J 2 bases; nucleotides not matched to a gene: 11. CDR3 length: 18 amino acids. Here the CDR3 DNA reads TGTGCCAGCAGCTTGGCCGGGACAGGGATGGCGGCCAACACTGAAGCTTTCTTT. This sequence encodes CASSLAGTGMAANTEAFF.